Listed here are 27 T cell receptor beta chains from one sample, sequenced in a study of CD8 T cells in Susac syndrome (dated by TCRdb to between 2018 and 2021). The library was obtained by the immunoSEQ multiplex PCR assay. RNA was extracted with the RNeasy kit and about 0.5 to 1 ug was reverse transcribed using random hexamers. TCRdb reprocessed the public reads (quality trimming at Q25 with fastp, clone calling with MiXCR) and kept in-frame beta chains. Every distinct CDR3 protein forms one entry, paired with its most common genes and DNA. For this sample there are around 200,000 distinct CDR3 sequences; around 94% appear just once. The ten largest clones add up to 0.085% to 0.1% of the sample. The sample was CD4+ T cells from PBMCs. These receptor sequences come from a human donor with Susac syndrome.

The chain recombines TRBV5-1 with TRBJ2-3, with 8 bases lining up with TRBD2. The CDR3 extends over 15 amino acids. From germline, CDR1 is SGHRS and CDR2 YFSETQ. V trimming: 4 bases; J trimming: 5 bases; junction bases outside the gene matches: 9. The CDR3 coding sequence is TGCGCCAGCAGCCCCGGGGGGGGAGCGAGAGATACGCAGTATTTT. Protein product: CASSPGGGARDTQYF.

The chain recombines TRBV12-3 or TRBV12-4 with TRBJ1-2; D gene unclear. Trimming took off 0 bases at V and 4 bases at J, with 12 bases between the two ends. The CDR3 sequence is 15 residues long. The CDR3: CASSLAGQRGYGYTF. In nucleotides, the CDR3 is TGTGCCAGCAGTTTAGCCGGCCAACGGGGCTATGGCTACACCTTC.

The chain is built from TRBV20-1 and TRBJ2-1, with 11 bases that match TRBD2. Germline V gene data show CDR1 as DFQATT and CDR2 as SNEGSKA (reference sequence). The ends lost 5 bases at V and 9 bases at J; junction bases unmatched: 6. CDR3 length: 13 residues. CDR3 nucleotides: TGCAGTGCTGCCAAACTAGCGGGAGTTGAGCAGTTCTTC. This gives the protein CSAAKLAGVEQFF.

The chain combines TRBV20-1 with TRBJ2-1; D remains unclear. The CDR3 runs to 13 residues. V was shortened by 1 base and J by 7 bases, with 11 bases between the two germline ends. CDR1 DFQATT and CDR2 SNEGSKA come from the germline V gene (reference sequence). The CDR3 reads CSARALPGNEQFF. DNA for the CDR3: TGCAGTGCTAGAGCCCTCCCCGGGAATGAGCAGTTCTTC.

The chain employs TRBV5-4 and TRBJ2-1; D perhaps matches TRBD2 (7 bases). V lost 4 bases and J 8 bases, leaving 19 bases between the germline ends. Germline CDR1 SGHNT, CDR2 YYREEE (reference sequence). The CDR3 is 15 residues long. The CDR3 loop reads CASSHPGTGGDEQFF. CDR3 bases: TGTGCCAGCAGCCATCCGGGAACGGGGGGCGATGAGCAGTTCTTC.

The V gene is TRBV5-1, the J gene TRBJ2-7; D gene unclear. The V end lost 2 bases, the J end lost 5 bases, and 5 bases lay between the germline ends. Germline loops: CDR1 SGHRS, CDR2 YFSETQ. This CDR3 region has 11 residues. The CDR3, as DNA: TGCGCCAGCAGCTTATCTAACGAGCAGTACTTC. This gives the protein CASSLSNEQYF.

The chain has TRBV24-1 and TRBJ1-2; 7 positions match TRBD1. V dropped 4 bases and J dropped 3; count of bases not matched to a gene: 7. This CDR3 contains 15 residues. The germline gives CDR1 KGHDR, CDR2 SFDVKD. CDR3 sequence (DNA): TGTGCCACCAGTGAAGGGGGCGAGGAGGACTATGGCTACACCTTC. It is translated as CATSEGGEEDYGYTF.

The CDR3 region has the DNA TGTGCCAGCAGCCCCCTAAGGGGTTTACGAACCGGGGAGCTGTTTTTT. It codes for CASSPLRGLRTGELFF. This sequence joins TRBV11-3 and TRBJ2-2; perhaps TRBD1 as D (5 bases). The CDR3 consists of 16 residues. The V gene's germline CDR1 is SGHNT and CDR2 YENEEA. V gave up 5 bases and J gave up 5 bases, with 18 bases separating them.

This clonotype was recorded once. J is TRBJ1-1 and V is TRBV25-1; 8 nucleotides agree with TRBD1. Trimming took 6 bases from V and 8 from J; bases not matched to a gene: 2. The CDR3 consists of 11 residues. Germline assignment: CDR1 MGHDK and CDR2 SYGVNS. CDR3 in DNA: TGTGCCAGCAGATGGACAGGGGAAGCTTTCTTT. Translating it yields CASRWTGEAFF.

The V gene is TRBV19, the J gene TRBJ2-4; 10 bases fit TRBD2. V gave up 3 bases and J gave up 1 base; unmatched junction bases: 3. CDR1 and CDR2 from the germline V gene are LNHDA and SQIVND (reference sequence). The CDR3 is 16 amino acids. CDR3 coding DNA: TGTGCCAGTAGTATCCTAGCGGGGGCCGCCAAAAACATTCAGTACTTC. It encodes CASSILAGAAKNIQYF.

This chain uses TRBV12-3 or TRBV12-4 with TRBJ2-2, with D tentatively TRBD1 (6 bases). The CDR3 is 13 residues long. Trimming stripped 6 bases from V and 3 bases from J, with 8 bases between. The CDR3 DNA is TGTGCCAGCAGGAGACAGGACACCGGGGAGCTGTTTTTT. Translation: CASRRQDTGELFF.

This chain uses TRBV28 with TRBJ1-1; possible D gene TRBD1, 6 bases. This CDR3 has 12 amino acids. Germline CDR1 is MDHEN and CDR2 is SYDVKM. Trimming pared 7 bases from V and 8 bases from J, leaving 14 bases between. CDR3 nucleotide sequence: TGTGCCAGCACCGAGTCAGGGGTAGAAGCTTTCTTT. It encodes CASTESGVEAFF.

The J gene is TRBJ1-1, the V gene TRBV28; D gene uncertain. Per the germline V gene, CDR1 is MDHEN and CDR2 is SYDVKM. This CDR3 is 13 amino acids long. V gave up 6 bases and J gave up 2 bases, with 10 bases separating them. CDR3 bases: TGTGCCAGCAGAAGAGACCTAAACACTGAAGCTTTCTTT. It specifies CASRRDLNTEAFF.

This chain uses TRBV20-1 with TRBJ2-3; D could derive from TRBD1 or TRBD2 (5 bases each). V was cut by 2 bases and J by 6 bases, with 21 bases left in between. CDR1 is DFQATT, CDR2 SNEGSKA, per germline (reference sequence). This CDR3 spans 16 amino acids. The CDR3, as DNA: TGCAGTGCTAGACCGACCGGGACCTTGACCCACGATACGCAGTATTTT. Translated: CSARPTGTLTHDTQYF.

The chain recombines TRBV2 with TRBJ1-2; D might be TRBD1 (5 bases). The CDR3 consists of 13 residues. V lost 3 bases to trimming and J lost 1 base, with 6 bases between them. Germline V gene data show CDR1 as SNHLY and CDR2 as FYNNEI. DNA of the CDR3: TGTGCCAGCAGTGACCAGGGTAACTATGGCTACACCTTC. It translates to CASSDQGNYGYTF.

V usage is TRBV7-3 and J usage is TRBJ2-1, with D tentatively TRBD1 (6 bases). Germline V gene data show CDR1 as SGHTA and CDR2 as FQGTGA. The CDR3 sequence is 18 residues long. Trimming shortened V by 0 bases and J by 0 bases, and 15 bases separated the two germline ends. CDR3 region: CASSLTSADSYSYNEQFF. CDR3 coding DNA: TGTGCCAGCAGCTTAACGTCCGCGGACAGTTACTCCTACAATGAGCAGTTCTTC. The variable domain in full, completed from reference TRBV7-3 and TRBJ2-1, reads GAGVSQTPSNKVTEKGKYVELRCDPISGHTALYWYRQSLGQGPEFLIYFQGTGAADDSGLPNDRFFAVRPEGSVSTLKIQRTERGDSAVYLCASSLTSADSYSYNEQFFGPGTRLTVL.

The chain employs TRBV20-1 and TRBJ2-5, with D maybe TRBD2 (6 bases). Trimming cost V 6 bases and J 2 bases, with 10 bases left between them. Per the germline V gene, CDR1 is DFQATT and CDR2 is SNEGSKA (reference sequence). This CDR3 comprises 12 residues. The DNA of the CDR3 is TGCAGTGCATGGACTATGCAAGAGACCCAGTACTTC. Protein sequence: CSAWTMQETQYF.

The rearrangement joins TRBV6-1 to TRBJ2-5; D unclear. This CDR3 has 14 residues. The V end lost 4 bases, the J end lost 7 bases, and 16 bases lay between the germline ends. The germline gives CDR1 MNHNS, CDR2 SASEGT. DNA of the CDR3: TGTGCCAGCAGTGCATCATCAGTAGCTCCGACCCAGTACTTC. Residues: CASSASSVAPTQYF.

The chain carries TRBV29-1 and TRBJ1-5, with D tentatively TRBD1 (5 bases). The V gene's germline CDR1 is SQVTM and CDR2 ANQGSEA. V was shortened by 6 bases and J by 0 bases, with 15 bases between the two germline ends. The CDR3 covers 15 residues. The CDR3 DNA reads TGCAGCGTGGCCCTTGGGGCAGCTAGCAATCAGCCCCAGCATTTT. Encoded protein: CSVALGAASNQPQHF. Drawing the rest from reference TRBV29-1 and TRBJ1-5, the complete variable domain is SAVISQKPSRDICQRGTSLTIQCQVDSQVTMMFWYRQQPGQSLTLIATANQGSEATYESGFVIDKFPISRPNLTFSTLTVSNMSPEDSSIYLCSVALGAASNQPQHFGDGTRLSIL.

The rearrangement uses TRBV4-2 and TRBJ1-2, with D tentatively TRBD1 (5 bases). Germline CDR1 and CDR2: LGHNA and YNFKEQ. The CDR3 totals 15 residues. V lost 3 bases to trimming and J lost 2 bases, with 13 bases between them. The CDR3 sequence: CASSHRAGPNYGYTF. The CDR3 bases are TGTGCCAGCAGCCATCGAGCAGGGCCCAACTATGGCTACACCTTC.

The V gene is TRBV5-1, the J gene TRBJ2-6, with D possibly TRBD1 on 5 matching bases. The CDR3 consists of 15 residues. The V and J ends lost 4 bases and 4 bases respectively, with 12 bases between them. Germline loops: CDR1 SGHRS, CDR2 YFSETQ. The chain's CDR3 is CASSVRVSGANVLTF. Here the CDR3 DNA reads TGCGCCAGCAGCGTCAGGGTTTCCGGGGCCAACGTCCTGACTTTC.

V is TRBV4-3 and J is TRBJ2-3, with D possibly matching TRBD1 (5 bases). The CDR3 has 15 amino acids. The germline V and J ends were trimmed by 2 bases and 9 bases, with 18 bases remaining between them. CDR1 is LGHNA, CDR2 YSLEER, per germline. The CDR3 spells CASSQNVNQGVTQYF. The DNA for the CDR3 is TGCGCCAGCAGCCAAAACGTAAACCAGGGTGTAACGCAGTATTTT.

This chain connects TRBV30 to TRBJ2-6; 10 bases are a match to TRBD1. The J segment lost 0 bases and the V segment lost 2 bases, leaving 7 bases of the junction unmatched. The CDR3 contains 18 residues. CDR1 is GTSNPN and CDR2 is SVGIG in the germline V gene (reference sequence). CDR3 sequence: CAWSRTRTGGSGANVLTF. For the CDR3, the DNA is TGTGCCTGGAGTAGAACCAGGACAGGGGGCTCTGGGGCCAACGTCCTGACTTTC.

The chain couples TRBV7-3 to TRBJ1-6; D not resolved. The CDR3 contains 13 residues. The V end lost 0 bases, the J end lost 8 bases, and 5 bases lay between the germline ends. Germline values: CDR1 SGHTA, CDR2 FQGTGA. CDR3 DNA: TGTGCCAGCAGCTTAACGAGGGATTCACCCCTCCACTTT. Translating gives CASSLTRDSPLHF.

The chain employs TRBV6-2 or TRBV6-3 and TRBJ2-1; 9 positions agree with TRBD2. The CDR3 extends over 15 amino acids. The trim removed 5 bases at V and 8 bases at J, leaving 10 bases unmatched. The germline V gene encodes CDR1 MNHEY and CDR2 SVGEGT. The CDR3 spells CASSLAGSINDEQFF. The CDR3 DNA reads TGTGCCAGCAGTCTAGCGGGGAGTATTAACGATGAGCAGTTCTTC.

The V call is TRBV20-1, the J call TRBJ2-7, with TRBD1 identical over 10 bases. The V gene's germline CDR1 is DFQATT and CDR2 SNEGSKA (reference sequence). The CDR3 totals 14 residues. J lost 6 bases, V lost 6 bases, and 11 bases had no gene match. This CDR3 reads CSAGTGEAPREQYF. The DNA for the CDR3 is TGCAGTGCCGGGACAGGGGAGGCTCCTCGCGAGCAGTACTTC.

The CDR3 DNA reads as TGCGCCAGTTCCCGACTGCCAGCGGGGGGGGAGCAGTACTTC. Encoded protein: CASSRLPAGGEQYF. The J gene is TRBJ2-7, the V gene TRBV4-1, with 10 nucleotides matching TRBD2. The V segment lost 9 bases and the J segment 7 bases; nucleotides outside the gene matches: 12. Looked up from germline, CDR1 is MGHRA and CDR2 is YSYEKL. This CDR3 has 14 residues.